The present TCR beta chain was sequenced within a study of cytomegalovirus exposure and HLA in healthy donors. As for this clone: Its antigen remains unidentified.

The study ran its PCR with 60 Vbeta and 13 Jbeta primers. Original handling: There were 80 million or so unique TCR beta chains by a later count, and 10 million to 12 million of them were shared. Produced via immunoSEQ multiplex PCR; TCRdb's table is partial and in-frame only. V and J calls and clone size come straight from that table; D and trimming were deduced from the DNA. This repertoire shows 200,000 to 250,000 clones, around 89% found once; its top ten account for more than 0.8%. General observations from the study: In a later analysis, around 18,000 TCR beta sequences were associated with HLA alleles at 0.05 false discovery rate. Listed as cytomegalovirus-associated were 150 to 200 TCR beta chains.

This CDR3 is 16 amino acids long. The germline V gene encodes CDR1 SGHVS and CDR2 FQNEAQ. V gave up 5 bases and J gave up 3 bases, with 17 bases separating them. What was sequenced was PBMCs. The rearrangement uses TRBV7-8 and TRBJ2-1, with D possibly TRBD1 on 6 matching bases. The clonotype comes from a woman aged 18-30 years in good health and CMV-seronegative. Here the CDR3 DNA reads TGTGCCAGCAGCCCAACAGGGCAAATTCTCTACAATGAGCAGTTCTTC. Its protein is CASSPTGQILYNEQFF. Combining the CDR3 with reference TRBV7-8 and TRBJ2-1 gives the whole variable domain GAGVSQSPRYKVAKRGQDVALRCDPISGHVSLFWYQQALGQGPEFLTYFQNEAQLDKSGLPSDRFFAERPEGSVSTLKIQRTQQEDSAVYLCASSPTGQILYNEQFFGPGTRLTVL.